The rows below give T cell receptor beta chains drawn from one sample of a study of blood T cell repertoires in COVID-19. Clones were sequenced by immunoSEQ multiplex PCR, and TCRdb holds only the in-frame ones, with some missing. Counted here are about 170,000 clones, 85% to 90% occurring once; the ten biggest clones make up just over 2.5%. Input material: peripheral blood. The receptors here all came from a woman of 80 years or more with COVID-19, enrolled during active disease. CDR3s include the opening cysteine and the closing phenylalanine or tryptophan. The D gene is left open where the match is weak. Size is stated for part of the rows, as once, few or many counts, or as a class when the clone is expanded.

D gene	V gene	J gene	clone size	CDR3 protein	CDR3 DNA
TRBD1	TRBV5-5	TRBJ1-1	.	CASSLEQGLAGAFF	TGTGCCAGCAGCTTGGAACAGGGGTTGGCAGGAGCTTTCTTT
TRBD2	TRBV23-1	TRBJ2-2	once	CASSPGGTGELFF	TGCGCCAGCAGTCCGGGGGGGACCGGGGAGCTGTTTTTT
.	TRBV28	TRBJ1-4	once	CASSPQEVNEKLFF	TGTGCCAGCAGTCCTCAGGAGGTTAATGAAAAACTGTTTTTT
TRBD2	TRBV11-2	TRBJ2-1	.	CASSSPSGGSSYNEQFF	TGTGCCAGCAGCTCCCCCTCCGGGGGGAGCTCCTACAATGAGCAGTTCTTC
TRBD1	TRBV6-5	TRBJ2-5	.	CASSRDRQETQYF	TGTGCCAGCAGCCGGGACAGACAAGAGACCCAGTACTTC
TRBD1	TRBV7-2	TRBJ1-2	.	CASSLPGQWVGYTF	TGTGCCAGCAGCTTGCCGGGACAGTGGGTAGGCTACACCTTC
.	TRBV10-1	TRBJ1-3	.	CASSESSQPKPSGNTIYF	TGCGCCAGCAGTGAGTCCAGTCAACCAAAACCCTCTGGAAACACCATATATTTT
TRBD1	TRBV4-3	TRBJ2-7	once	CASSQDQRQGYYEQYF	TGCGCCAGCAGCCAAGATCAGAGACAGGGATACTACGAGCAGTACTTC
.	TRBV13	TRBJ1-3	few	CASSLAGPAHTIYF	TGTGCCAGCAGCTTAGCTGGGCCGGCGCACACCATATATTTT
TRBD2	TRBV7-3	TRBJ2-1	.	CASSLSGLAGDDHQFF	TGTGCCAGCAGCTTATCTGGACTAGCGGGAGACGACCATCAGTTCTTC
.	TRBV5-1	TRBJ2-3	.	CASSLGVAVGSTDTQYF	TGCGCCAGCAGCCTCGGAGTAGCGGTGGGGAGCACAGATACGCAGTATTTT
.	TRBV19	TRBJ2-5	.	CASTQSPQSKTQYF	TGTGCCAGTACTCAAAGTCCGCAATCTAAGACCCAGTACTTC
TRBD1	TRBV6-5	TRBJ2-7	many	CASVGTGFNEQYF	TGTGCCAGTGTCGGGACAGGGTTTAACGAGCAGTACTTC
.	TRBV5-6	TRBJ1-2	.	CASSPQTVGYTF	TGTGCCAGCAGCCCTCAAACGGTCGGCTACACCTTC
.	TRBV19	TRBJ2-2	.	CASWGRGWNTGELFF	TGTGCCAGTTGGGGTCGAGGGTGGAACACCGGGGAGCTGTTTTTT
TRBD2	TRBV3-1/TRBV3-2	TRBJ2-5	.	CASSQPMTSGDGTQYF	TGTGCCAGCAGCCAACCAATGACTAGCGGAGATGGGACCCAGTACTTC
TRBD1	TRBV7-9	TRBJ2-1	.	CASSPDRGSYNEQFF	TGTGCCAGCAGCCCTGACAGGGGCTCCTACAATGAGCAGTTCTTC
TRBD1	TRBV2	TRBJ1-1	.	CASALSDRGRTEAFF	TGTGCCAGTGCCCTTTCGGACAGGGGAAGAACTGAAGCTTTCTTT
.	TRBV6-5	TRBJ1-5	.	CASSTGISNQPQHF	TGTGCCAGCAGTACGGGGATCAGCAATCAGCCCCAGCATTTT
TRBD2	TRBV6-2/TRBV6-3	TRBJ2-5	.	CASSPGLIKETQYF	TGTGCCAGCAGTCCGGGACTAATAAAAGAGACCCAGTACTTC
TRBD2	TRBV25-1	TRBJ2-3	once	CASSEPLGSGSADTQYF	TGTGCCAGCAGTGAGCCCCTGGGGAGCGGGAGCGCAGATACGCAGTATTTT
TRBD2	TRBV18	TRBJ2-5	.	CASSPLAGGETQYF	TGTGCCAGCTCACCTCTAGCGGGAGGGGAGACCCAGTACTTC
TRBD1	TRBV7-9	TRBJ2-1	.	CASSSPQGAYNEQFF	TGTGCCAGCAGCTCACCACAGGGGGCCTACAATGAGCAGTTCTTC
TRBD1	TRBV18	TRBJ1-1	.	CASSHGQGMITEAFF	TGTGCCAGCTCACACGGACAGGGAATGATCACTGAAGCTTTCTTT
.	TRBV9	TRBJ1-3	.	CASSVDPRTGNTIYF	TGTGCCAGCAGCGTAGATCCCAGGACTGGAAACACCATATATTTT
.	TRBV21-1	TRBJ1-1	once	CASSEPGQRNTEAFF	TGTGCCAGCAGCGAACCAGGACAGAGAAACACTGAAGCTTTCTTT
.	TRBV18	TRBJ1-3	.	CASSGPGNTIYF	TGTGCCAGCTCTGGGCCAGGAAACACCATATATTTT
TRBD1	TRBV5-1	TRBJ1-4	.	CASSFGTGDEKLFF	TGCGCCAGCAGCTTCGGGACAGGGGATGAAAAACTGTTTTTT
TRBD2	TRBV6-1	TRBJ2-2	.	CASSAPSGRRGTGELFF	TGTGCCAGCAGTGCGCCTAGCGGGAGAAGGGGCACCGGGGAGCTGTTTTTT
.	TRBV5-1	TRBJ1-2	.	CASSLAGLQNYGYTF	TGCGCCAGCAGCCTCGCGGGACTCCAGAACTATGGCTACACCTTC
TRBD2	TRBV6-2/TRBV6-3	TRBJ2-2	.	CASSYSKLAGGPPGELFF	TGTGCCAGCAGTTACTCGAAACTAGCGGGAGGGCCACCCGGGGAGCTGTTTTTT